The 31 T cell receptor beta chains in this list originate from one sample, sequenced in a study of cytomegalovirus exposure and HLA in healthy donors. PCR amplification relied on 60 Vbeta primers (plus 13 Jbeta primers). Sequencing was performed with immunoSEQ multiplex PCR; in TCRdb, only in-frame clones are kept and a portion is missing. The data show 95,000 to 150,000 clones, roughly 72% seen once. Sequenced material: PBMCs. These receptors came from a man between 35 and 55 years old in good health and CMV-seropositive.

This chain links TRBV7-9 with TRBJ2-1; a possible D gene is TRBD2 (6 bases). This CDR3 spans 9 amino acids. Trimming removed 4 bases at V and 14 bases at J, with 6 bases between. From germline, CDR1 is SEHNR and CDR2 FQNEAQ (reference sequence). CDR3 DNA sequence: TGTGCCAGCAGCTGGGGGGAGTTCTTC. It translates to CASSWGEFF.

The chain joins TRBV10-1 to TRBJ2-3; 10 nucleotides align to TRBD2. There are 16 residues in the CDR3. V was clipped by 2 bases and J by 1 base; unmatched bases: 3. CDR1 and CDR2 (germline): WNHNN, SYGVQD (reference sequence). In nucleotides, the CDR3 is TGCGCCAGCAGTGAGGTGCTAGCGGGGGGCACAGATACGCAGTATTTT. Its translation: CASSEVLAGGTDTQYF.

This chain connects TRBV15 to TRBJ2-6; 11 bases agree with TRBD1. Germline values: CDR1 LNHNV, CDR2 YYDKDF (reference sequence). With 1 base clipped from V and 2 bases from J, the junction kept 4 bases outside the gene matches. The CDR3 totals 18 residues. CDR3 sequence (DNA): TGTGCCACCAGCAGAGGGGACAGGGGGAACGCTGGGGCCAACGTCCTGACTTTC. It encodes CATSRGDRGNAGANVLTF.

CDR3 bases: TGCGCCAGCAGCTTGGTTGGGACAGCCACCGGGGAGCTGTTTTTT. It codes for CASSLVGTATGELFF. The chain has TRBV5-1 and TRBJ2-2, with 7 bases fitting TRBD1. V shed 0 bases and J 4 bases; nucleotides not matched to a gene: 3. CDR3 length: 15 residues. Germline CDR1 reads SGHRS; CDR2 reads YFSETQ. Full variable domain (outside the CDR3, taken from reference TRBV5-1 and TRBJ2-2): KAGVTQTPRYLIKTRGQQVTLSCSPISGHRSVSWYQQTPGQGLQFLFEYFSETQRNKGNFPGRFSGRQFSNSRSEMNVSTLELGDSALYLCASSLVGTATGELFFGEGSRLTVL.

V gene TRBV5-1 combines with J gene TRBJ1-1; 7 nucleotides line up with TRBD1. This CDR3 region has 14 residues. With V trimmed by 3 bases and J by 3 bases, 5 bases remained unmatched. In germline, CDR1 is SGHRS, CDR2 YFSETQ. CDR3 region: CASSSSGGYTEAFF. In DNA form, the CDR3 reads TGCGCCAGCAGCTCGTCAGGGGGGTACACTGAAGCTTTCTTT.

CDR3: CASGLYQETQYF. The CDR3 DNA is TGTGCCAGCGGACTGTACCAAGAGACCCAGTACTTC. J is TRBJ2-5 and V is TRBV21-1; TRBD2 is the table's D call and was not checked against the DNA. TRBV21-1 is shown as a pseudogene. This CDR3 contains 12 residues.

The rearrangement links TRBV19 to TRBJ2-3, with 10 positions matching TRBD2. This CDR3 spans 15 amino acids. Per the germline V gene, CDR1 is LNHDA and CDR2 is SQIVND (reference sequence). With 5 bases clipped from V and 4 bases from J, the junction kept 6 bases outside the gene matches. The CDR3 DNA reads TGTGCCAGTAGTTCCCCTAGCGGGAGTGCAGATACGCAGTATTTT. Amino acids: CASSSPSGSADTQYF.

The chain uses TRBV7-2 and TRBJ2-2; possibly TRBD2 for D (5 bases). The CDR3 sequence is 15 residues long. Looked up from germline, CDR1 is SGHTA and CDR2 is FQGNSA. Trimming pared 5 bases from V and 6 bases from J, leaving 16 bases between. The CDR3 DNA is TGTGCCAGCAGCCAGGCCCGGGGTCCCGCCGGGGAGCTGTTTTTT. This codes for CASSQARGPAGELFF.

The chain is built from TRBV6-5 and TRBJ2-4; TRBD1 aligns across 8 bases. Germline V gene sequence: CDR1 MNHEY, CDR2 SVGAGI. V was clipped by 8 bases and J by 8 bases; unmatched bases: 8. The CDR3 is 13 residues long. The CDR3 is CASGYDRGDIQYF. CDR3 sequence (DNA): TGTGCCAGCGGCTACGACAGGGGTGACATTCAGTACTTC.

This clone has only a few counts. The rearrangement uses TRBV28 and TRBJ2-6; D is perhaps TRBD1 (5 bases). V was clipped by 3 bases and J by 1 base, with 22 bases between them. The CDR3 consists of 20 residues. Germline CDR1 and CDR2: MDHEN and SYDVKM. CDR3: CASSFLVGQGFMSGANVLTF. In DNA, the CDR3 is TGTGCCAGCAGTTTCTTGGTGGGTCAGGGTTTTATGTCTGGGGCCAACGTCCTGACTTTC.

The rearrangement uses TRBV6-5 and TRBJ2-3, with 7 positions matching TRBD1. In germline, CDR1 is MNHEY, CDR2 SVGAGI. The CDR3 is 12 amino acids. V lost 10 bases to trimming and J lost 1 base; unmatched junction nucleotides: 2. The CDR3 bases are TGTGCCATTGGACAGGGCACAGATACGCAGTATTTT. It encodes CAIGQGTDTQYF.

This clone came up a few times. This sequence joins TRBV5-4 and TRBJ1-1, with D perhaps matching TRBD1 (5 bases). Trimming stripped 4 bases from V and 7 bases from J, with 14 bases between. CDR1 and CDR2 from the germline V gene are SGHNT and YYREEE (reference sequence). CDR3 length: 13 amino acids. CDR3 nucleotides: TGTGCCAGCAGCCGGAAAACAGGTTATGAAGCTTTCTTT. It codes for CASSRKTGYEAFF.

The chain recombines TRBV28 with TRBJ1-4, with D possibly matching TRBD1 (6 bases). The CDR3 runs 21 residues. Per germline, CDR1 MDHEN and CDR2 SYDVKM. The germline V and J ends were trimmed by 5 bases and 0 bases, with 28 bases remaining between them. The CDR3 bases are TGTGCCAGCAGTAAATTCCCCGCCCTCCCGGGACAAACCCCAACTAATGAAAAACTGTTTTTT. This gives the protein CASSKFPALPGQTPTNEKLFF.

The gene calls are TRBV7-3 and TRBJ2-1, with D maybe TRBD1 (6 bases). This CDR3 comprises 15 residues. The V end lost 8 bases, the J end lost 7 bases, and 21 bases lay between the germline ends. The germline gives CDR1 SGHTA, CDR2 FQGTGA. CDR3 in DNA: TGTGCCAGCCAACGTGGGCCGACAGGAACAAATGAGCAGTTCTTC. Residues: CASQRGPTGTNEQFF.

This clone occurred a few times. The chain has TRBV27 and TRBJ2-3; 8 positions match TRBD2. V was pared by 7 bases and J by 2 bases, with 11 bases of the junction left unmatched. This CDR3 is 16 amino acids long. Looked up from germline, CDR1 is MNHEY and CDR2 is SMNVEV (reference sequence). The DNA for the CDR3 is TGTGCCAGCAACTCCCGGGGGGGGCCGGTCACAGATACGCAGTATTTT. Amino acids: CASNSRGGPVTDTQYF.

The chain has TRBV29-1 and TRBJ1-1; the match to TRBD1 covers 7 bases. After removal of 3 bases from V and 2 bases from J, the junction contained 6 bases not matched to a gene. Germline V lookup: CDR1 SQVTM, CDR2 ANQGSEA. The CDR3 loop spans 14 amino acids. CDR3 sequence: CSVDRGTFNTEAFF. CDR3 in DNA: TGCAGCGTTGACAGGGGGACGTTTAACACTGAAGCTTTCTTT. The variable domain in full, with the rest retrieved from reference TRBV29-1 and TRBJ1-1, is SAVISQKPSRDICQRGTSLTIQCQVDSQVTMMFWYRQQPGQSLTLIATANQGSEATYESGFVIDKFPISRPNLTFSTLTVSNMSPEDSSIYLCSVDRGTFNTEAFFGQGTRLTVV.

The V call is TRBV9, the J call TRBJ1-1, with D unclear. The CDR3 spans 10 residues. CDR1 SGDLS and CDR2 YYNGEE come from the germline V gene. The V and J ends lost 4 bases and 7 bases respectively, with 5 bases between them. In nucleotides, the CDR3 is TGTGCCAGCAGCCCTTTTGAAGCTTTCTTT. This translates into CASSPFEAFF.

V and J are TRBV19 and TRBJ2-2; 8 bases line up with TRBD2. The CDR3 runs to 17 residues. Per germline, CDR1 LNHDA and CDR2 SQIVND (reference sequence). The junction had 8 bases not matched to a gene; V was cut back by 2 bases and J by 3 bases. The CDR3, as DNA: TGTGCCAGTAGTATAATCCCGCTAGCGGGCTACACCGGGGAGCTGTTTTTT. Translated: CASSIIPLAGYTGELFF.

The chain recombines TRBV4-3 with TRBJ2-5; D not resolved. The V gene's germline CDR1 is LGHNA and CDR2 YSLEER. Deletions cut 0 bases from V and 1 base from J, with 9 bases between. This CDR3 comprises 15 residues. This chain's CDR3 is CASSQDENSQETQYF. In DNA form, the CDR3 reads TGCGCCAGCAGCCAAGACGAGAACAGCCAAGAGACCCAGTACTTC.

This chain's CDR3 is CASTRGVSTEAFF. Here the CDR3 DNA reads TGCGCCAGCACCCGCGGGGTATCCACTGAAGCTTTCTTT. V and J are TRBV4-3 and TRBJ1-1, with D uncertain. Germline loops: CDR1 LGHNA, CDR2 YSLEER. This CDR3 region has 13 residues. V was clipped by 7 bases and J by 4 bases, with 13 bases between them.

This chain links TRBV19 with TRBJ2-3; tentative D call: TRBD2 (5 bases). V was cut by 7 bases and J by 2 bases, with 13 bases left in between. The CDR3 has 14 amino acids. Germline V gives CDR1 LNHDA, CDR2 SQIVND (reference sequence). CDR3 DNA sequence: TGTGCCAGTATGGCCGGCGGGTCCACAGATACGCAGTATTTT. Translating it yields CASMAGGSTDTQYF.

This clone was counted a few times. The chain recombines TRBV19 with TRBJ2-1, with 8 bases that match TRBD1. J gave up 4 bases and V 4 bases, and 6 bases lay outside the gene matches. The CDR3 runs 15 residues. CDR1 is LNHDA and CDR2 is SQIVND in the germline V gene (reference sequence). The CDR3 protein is CASSTLDRVYNEQFF. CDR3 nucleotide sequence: TGTGCCAGTAGTACCCTGGACAGGGTATACAATGAGCAGTTCTTC.

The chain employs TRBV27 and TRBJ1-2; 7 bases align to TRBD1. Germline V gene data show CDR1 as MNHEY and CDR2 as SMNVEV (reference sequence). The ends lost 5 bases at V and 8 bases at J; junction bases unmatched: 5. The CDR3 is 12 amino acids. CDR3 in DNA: TGTGCCAGCAGTCAAGGGGGCCGAGGCTACACCTTC. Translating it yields CASSQGGRGYTF.

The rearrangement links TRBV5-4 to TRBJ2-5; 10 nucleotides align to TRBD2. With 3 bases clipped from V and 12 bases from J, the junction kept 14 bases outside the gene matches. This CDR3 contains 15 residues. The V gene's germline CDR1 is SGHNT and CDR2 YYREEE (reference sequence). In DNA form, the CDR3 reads TGTGCCAGCAGCTCCTTACTAGCGGGGCCCCTCGTAGAGTACTTC. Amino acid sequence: CASSSLLAGPLVEYF. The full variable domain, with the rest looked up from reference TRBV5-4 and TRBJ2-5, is ETGVTQSPTHLIKTRGQQVTLRCSSQSGHNTVSWYQQALGQGPQFIFQYYREEENGRGNFPPRFSGLQFPNYSSELNVNALELDDSALYLCASSSLLAGPLVEYFGPGTRLLVL.

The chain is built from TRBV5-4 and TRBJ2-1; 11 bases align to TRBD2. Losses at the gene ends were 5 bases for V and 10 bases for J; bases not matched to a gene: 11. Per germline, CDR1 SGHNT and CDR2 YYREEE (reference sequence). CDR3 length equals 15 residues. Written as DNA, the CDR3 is TGTGCCAGCAGTTTAACCGCGGGACTAGCGGAAGAGCAGTTCTTC. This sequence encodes CASSLTAGLAEEQFF.

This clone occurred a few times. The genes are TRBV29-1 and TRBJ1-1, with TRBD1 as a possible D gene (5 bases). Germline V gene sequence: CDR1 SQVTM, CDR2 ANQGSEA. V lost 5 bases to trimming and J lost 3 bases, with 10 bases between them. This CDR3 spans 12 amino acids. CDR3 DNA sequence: TGCAGCGTTAAGTCAGGGTACACTGAAGCTTTCTTT. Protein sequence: CSVKSGYTEAFF. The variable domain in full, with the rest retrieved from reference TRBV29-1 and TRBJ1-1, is SAVISQKPSRDICQRGTSLTIQCQVDSQVTMMFWYRQQPGQSLTLIATANQGSEATYESGFVIDKFPISRPNLTFSTLTVSNMSPEDSSIYLCSVKSGYTEAFFGQGTRLTVV.

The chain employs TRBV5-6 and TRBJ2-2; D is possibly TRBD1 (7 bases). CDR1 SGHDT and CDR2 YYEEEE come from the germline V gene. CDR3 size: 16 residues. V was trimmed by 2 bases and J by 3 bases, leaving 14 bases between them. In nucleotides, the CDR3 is TGTGCCAGCAGCTTAGGTGGAGGGGGCTACACCGGGGAGCTGTTTTTT. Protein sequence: CASSLGGGGYTGELFF.

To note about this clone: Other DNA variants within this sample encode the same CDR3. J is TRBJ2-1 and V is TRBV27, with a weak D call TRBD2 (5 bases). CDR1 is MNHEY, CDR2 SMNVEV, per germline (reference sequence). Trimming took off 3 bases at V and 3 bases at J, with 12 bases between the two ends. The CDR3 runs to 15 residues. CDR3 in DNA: TGTGCCAGCAGTTTTGGGCTAGCAGTCTACAATGAGCAGTTCTTC. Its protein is CASSFGLAVYNEQFF.

The CDR3 loop reads CASSQGQGYEQYF. CDR3 DNA sequence: TGTGCCAGCAGTCAGGGACAGGGCTACGAGCAGTACTTC. The gene calls are TRBV6-5 and TRBJ2-7, with 9 bases identical to TRBD1. This CDR3 comprises 13 residues. Trimming cost V 5 bases and J 3 bases; bases outside gene matches: 2. Germline V CDR1 and CDR2: MNHEY, SVGAGI.

CDR3 bases: TGTGCCACCAGCAACAGGGTCACCGGGGAGCTGTTTTTT. It is translated as CATSNRVTGELFF. The genes are TRBV15 and TRBJ2-2, with D tentatively TRBD1 (6 bases). Germline V lookup: CDR1 LNHNV, CDR2 YYDKDF (reference sequence). V was shortened by 4 bases and J by 4 bases, with 7 bases between the two germline ends. The CDR3 length is 13 residues.

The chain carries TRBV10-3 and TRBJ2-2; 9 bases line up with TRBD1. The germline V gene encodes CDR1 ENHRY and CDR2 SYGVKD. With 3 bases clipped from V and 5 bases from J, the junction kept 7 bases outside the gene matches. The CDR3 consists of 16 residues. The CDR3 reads CAISEGGQGGTGELFF. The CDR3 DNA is TGTGCCATCAGTGAAGGGGGACAGGGTGGAACCGGGGAGCTGTTTTTT.